This T cell receptor beta chain was identified in a study of cytomegalovirus exposure and HLA in healthy donors. As for this clone: What it binds is not known.

The study, taken as a whole, reports: Overall, around 160 TCR beta chains were annotated as cytomegalovirus-associated.

Vbeta (60) and Jbeta (13) primers were used in the PCR. The repertoire was sequenced with immunoSEQ multiplex PCR; TCRdb's copy has only in-frame clones and lacks some. The table shows about 270,000 clones, with approximately 70% occurring only once. Trimming took 4 bases from V and 6 from J; bases not matched to a gene: 4. Germline CDR1 is SEHNR and CDR2 is FQNEAQ (reference sequence). This CDR3 has 16 residues. The chain recombines TRBV7-9 with TRBJ2-2; 14 bases map to TRBD2. The clonotype comes from a female donor in good health and CMV-seronegative. The sample taken for sequencing was PBMCs. The DNA for the CDR3 is TGTGCCAGCAGCTCGACTAGCGGGAGGGCCCCCGGGGAGCTGTTTTTT. Residues: CASSSTSGRAPGELFF.